This T cell receptor (beta chain) was sequenced for a study of T cell responses to AZD1222 COVID-19 vaccine. Study outcomes and limitations: At 160-218 and 743-854, vaccine-associated CD4 TCRs were dominant, and they spanned spike.

Germline V lookup: CDR1 SGHDT, CDR2 YYEEEE. V shed 1 base and J shed 8 bases, with 12 bases lying between them. The CDR3 is made up of 13 amino acids. Libraries were prepared by immunoSEQ multiplex PCR; TCRdb keeps only in-frame clonotypes and omits some of them. The table records 180,000 or so clones, 90% to 95% of them present only once. This clone was seen only once. Its antigen remains unknown. The receptor was isolated from an adult in good health. This rearrangement joins TRBV5-6 to TRBJ1-2, with D possibly matching TRBD1 (6 bases). Specimen: peripheral blood, collected on day 0 of AZD1222 vaccination. CDR3 residues: CASSLTGLQGYTF. The CDR3, as DNA: TGTGCCAGCAGCTTGACAGGGCTTCAAGGCTACACCTTC.